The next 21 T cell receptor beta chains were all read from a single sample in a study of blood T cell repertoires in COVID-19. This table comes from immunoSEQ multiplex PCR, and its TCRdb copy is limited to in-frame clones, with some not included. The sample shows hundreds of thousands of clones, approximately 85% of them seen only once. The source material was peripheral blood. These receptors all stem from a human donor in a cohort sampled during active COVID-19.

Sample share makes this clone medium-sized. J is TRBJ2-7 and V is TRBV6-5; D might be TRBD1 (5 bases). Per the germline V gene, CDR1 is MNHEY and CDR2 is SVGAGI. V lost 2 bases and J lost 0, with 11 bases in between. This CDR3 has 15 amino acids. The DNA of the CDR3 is TGTGCCAGCAGTTACGTGCAGGGAAGCTCCTACGAGCAGTACTTC. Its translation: CASSYVQGSSYEQYF.

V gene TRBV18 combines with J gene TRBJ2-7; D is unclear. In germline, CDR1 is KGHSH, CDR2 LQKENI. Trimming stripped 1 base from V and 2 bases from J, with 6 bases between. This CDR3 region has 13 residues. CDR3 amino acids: CASSPRHTYEQYF. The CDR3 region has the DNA TGTGCCAGCTCACCACGACACACCTACGAGCAGTACTTC.

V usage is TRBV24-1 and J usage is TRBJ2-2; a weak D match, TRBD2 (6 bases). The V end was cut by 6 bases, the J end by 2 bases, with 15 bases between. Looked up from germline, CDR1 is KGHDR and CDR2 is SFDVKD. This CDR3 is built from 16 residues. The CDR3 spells CATSSSRESNTGELFF. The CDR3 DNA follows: TGTGCCACCAGTAGCTCCCGGGAGTCCAACACCGGGGAGCTGTTTTTT.

Written as DNA, the CDR3 is TGTGCCACCAGCCAGGGCAGGGCATACAATGAGCAGTTCTTC. It translates to CATSQGRAYNEQFF. This chain links TRBV15 with TRBJ2-1, with D maybe TRBD1 (5 bases). This CDR3 is 14 amino acids long. The germline V gene has CDR1 LNHNV and CDR2 YYDKDF (reference sequence). V was shortened by 5 bases and J by 4 bases, with 12 bases between the two germline ends.

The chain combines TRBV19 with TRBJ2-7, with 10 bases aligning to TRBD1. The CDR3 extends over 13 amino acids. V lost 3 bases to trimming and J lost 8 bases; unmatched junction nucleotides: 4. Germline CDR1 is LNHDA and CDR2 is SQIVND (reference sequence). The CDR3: CASSIGDRGKQYF. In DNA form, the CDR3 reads TGTGCCAGTAGTATTGGGGACAGGGGAAAGCAGTACTTC.

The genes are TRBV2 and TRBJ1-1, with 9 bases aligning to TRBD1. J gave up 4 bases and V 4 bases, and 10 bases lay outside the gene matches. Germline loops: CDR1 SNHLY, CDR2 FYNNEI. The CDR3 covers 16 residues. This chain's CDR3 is CASSVYLQGAGTEAFF. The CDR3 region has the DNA TGTGCCAGCAGTGTCTATCTACAGGGGGCTGGCACTGAAGCTTTCTTT.

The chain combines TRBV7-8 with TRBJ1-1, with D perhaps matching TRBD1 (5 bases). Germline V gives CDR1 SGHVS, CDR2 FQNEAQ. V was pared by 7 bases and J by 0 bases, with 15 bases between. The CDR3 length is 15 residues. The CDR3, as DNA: TGTGCCAGCACCCCCCGGGGGGGAATGAACACTGAAGCTTTCTTT. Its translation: CASTPRGGMNTEAFF. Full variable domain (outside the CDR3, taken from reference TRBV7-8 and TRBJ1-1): GAGVSQSPRYKVAKRGQDVALRCDPISGHVSLFWYQQALGQGPEFLTYFQNEAQLDKSGLPSDRFFAERPEGSVSTLKIQRTQQEDSAVYLCASTPRGGMNTEAFFGQGTRLTVV.

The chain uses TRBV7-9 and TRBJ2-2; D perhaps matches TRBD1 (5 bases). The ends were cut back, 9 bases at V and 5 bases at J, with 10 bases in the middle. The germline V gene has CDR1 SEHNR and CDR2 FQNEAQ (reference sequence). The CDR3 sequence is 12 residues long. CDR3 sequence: CARQGETGELFF. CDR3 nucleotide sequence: TGTGCCAGGCAAGGGGAAACCGGGGAGCTGTTTTTT.

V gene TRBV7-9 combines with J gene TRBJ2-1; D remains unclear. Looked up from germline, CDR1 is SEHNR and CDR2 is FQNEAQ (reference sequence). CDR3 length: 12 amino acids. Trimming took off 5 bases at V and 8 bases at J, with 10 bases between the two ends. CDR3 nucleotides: TGTGCCAGCAGCCCAGAGACATATGAGCAGTTCTTC. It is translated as CASSPETYEQFF.

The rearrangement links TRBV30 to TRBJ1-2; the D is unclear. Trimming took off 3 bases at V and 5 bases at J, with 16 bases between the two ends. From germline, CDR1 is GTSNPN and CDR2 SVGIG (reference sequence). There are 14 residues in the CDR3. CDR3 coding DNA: TGTGCCTGGAGCCACATTCGAGGAAAGTATGGCTACACCTTC. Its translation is CAWSHIRGKYGYTF.

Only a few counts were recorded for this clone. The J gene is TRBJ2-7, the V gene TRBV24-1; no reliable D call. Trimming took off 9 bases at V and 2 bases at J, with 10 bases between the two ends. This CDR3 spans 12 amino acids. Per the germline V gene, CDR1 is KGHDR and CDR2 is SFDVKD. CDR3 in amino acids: CATSRGAYEQYF. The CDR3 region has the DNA TGTGCCACCTCCCGAGGCGCCTACGAGCAGTACTTC.

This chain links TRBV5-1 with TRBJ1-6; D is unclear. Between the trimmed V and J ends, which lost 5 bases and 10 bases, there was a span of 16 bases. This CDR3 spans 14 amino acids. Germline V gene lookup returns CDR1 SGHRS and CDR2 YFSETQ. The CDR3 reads CASSSQWGGSPLHF. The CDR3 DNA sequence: TGCGCCAGCAGTTCACAGTGGGGAGGATCACCCCTCCACTTT. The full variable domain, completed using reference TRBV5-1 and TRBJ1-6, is KAGVTQTPRYLIKTRGQQVTLSCSPISGHRSVSWYQQTPGQGLQFLFEYFSETQRNKGNFPGRFSGRQFSNSRSEMNVSTLELGDSALYLCASSSQWGGSPLHFGNGTRLTVT.

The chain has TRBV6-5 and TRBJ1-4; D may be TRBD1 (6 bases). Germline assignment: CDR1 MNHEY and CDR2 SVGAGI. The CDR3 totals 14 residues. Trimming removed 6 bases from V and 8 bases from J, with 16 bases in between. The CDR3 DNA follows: TGTGCCAGCAGCCTTACAGGGCTGAGAGAAAAACTGTTTTTT. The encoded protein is CASSLTGLREKLFF.

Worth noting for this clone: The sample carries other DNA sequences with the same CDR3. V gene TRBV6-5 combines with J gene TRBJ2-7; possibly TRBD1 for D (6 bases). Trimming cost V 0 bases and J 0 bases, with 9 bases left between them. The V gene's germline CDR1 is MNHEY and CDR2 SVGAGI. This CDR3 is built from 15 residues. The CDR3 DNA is TGTGCCAGCAGTTACTCGGGGACATTCTCCTACGAGCAGTACTTC. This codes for CASSYSGTFSYEQYF.

The CDR3 DNA sequence: TGCGCCAGCAGCCGGACAGGGGAGAACACTGAAGCTTTCTTT. Encoded protein: CASSRTGENTEAFF. V and J are TRBV5-1 and TRBJ1-1; TRBD1 matches at 9 bases. The germline gives CDR1 SGHRS, CDR2 YFSETQ. V lost 4 bases and J lost 1; bases outside the gene matches: 2. This CDR3 spans 14 amino acids.

The CDR3 DNA follows: TGTGCCAGCAGTGGGGGACAGCGCTTCTCCTACGAGCAGTACTTC. Amino acid sequence: CASSGGQRFSYEQYF. The chain employs TRBV25-1 and TRBJ2-7; 7 bases line up with TRBD1. Germline V lookup: CDR1 MGHDK, CDR2 SYGVNS. V trimming: 4 bases; J trimming: 0 bases; junction bases outside the gene matches: 6. The CDR3 is 15 residues long.

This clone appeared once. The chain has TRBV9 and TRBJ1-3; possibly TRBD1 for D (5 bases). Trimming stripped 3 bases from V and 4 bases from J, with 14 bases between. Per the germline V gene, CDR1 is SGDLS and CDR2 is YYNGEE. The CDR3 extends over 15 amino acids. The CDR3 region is CASSATGLRGNTIYF. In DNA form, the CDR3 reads TGTGCCAGCAGCGCTACGGGACTTCGGGGAAACACCATATATTTT.

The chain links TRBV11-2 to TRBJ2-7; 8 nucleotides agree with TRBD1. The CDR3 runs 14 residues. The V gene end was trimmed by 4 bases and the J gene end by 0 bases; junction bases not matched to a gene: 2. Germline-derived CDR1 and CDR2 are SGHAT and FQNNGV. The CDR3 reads CASSYGTGSYEQYF. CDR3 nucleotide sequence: TGTGCCAGCAGCTACGGGACAGGCTCCTACGAGCAGTACTTC.

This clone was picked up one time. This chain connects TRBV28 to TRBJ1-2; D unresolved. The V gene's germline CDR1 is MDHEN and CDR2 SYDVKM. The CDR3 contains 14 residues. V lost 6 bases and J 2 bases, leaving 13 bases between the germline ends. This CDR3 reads CASSIPVPNYGYTF. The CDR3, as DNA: TGTGCCAGCAGCATCCCAGTACCAAACTATGGCTACACCTTC.

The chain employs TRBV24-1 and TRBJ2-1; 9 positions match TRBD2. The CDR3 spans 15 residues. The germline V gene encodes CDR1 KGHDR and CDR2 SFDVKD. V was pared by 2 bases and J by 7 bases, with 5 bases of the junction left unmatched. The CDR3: CATSDWLAGINEQFF. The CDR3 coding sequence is TGTGCCACCAGTGATTGGCTAGCGGGAATAAATGAGCAGTTCTTC.

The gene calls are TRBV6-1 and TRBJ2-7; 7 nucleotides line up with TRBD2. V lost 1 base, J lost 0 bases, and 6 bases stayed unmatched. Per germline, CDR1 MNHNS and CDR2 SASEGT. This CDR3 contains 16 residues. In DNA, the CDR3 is TGTGCCAGCAGTGAAGGGTTAGCGGGTGACTCCTACGAGCAGTACTTC. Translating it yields CASSEGLAGDSYEQYF.